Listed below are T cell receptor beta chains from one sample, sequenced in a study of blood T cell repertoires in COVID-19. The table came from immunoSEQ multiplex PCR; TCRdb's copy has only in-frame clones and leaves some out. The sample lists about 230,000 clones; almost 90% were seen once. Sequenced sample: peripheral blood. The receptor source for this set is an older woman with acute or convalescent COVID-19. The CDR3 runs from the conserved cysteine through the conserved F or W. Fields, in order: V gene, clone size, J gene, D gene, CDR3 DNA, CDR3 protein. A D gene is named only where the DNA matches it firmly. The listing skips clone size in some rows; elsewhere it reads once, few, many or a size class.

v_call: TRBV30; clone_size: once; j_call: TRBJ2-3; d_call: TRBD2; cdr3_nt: TGTGCCTGTTCCACCGGGACTAGCGGTCCAGATACGCAGTATTTT; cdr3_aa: CACSTGTSGPDTQYF
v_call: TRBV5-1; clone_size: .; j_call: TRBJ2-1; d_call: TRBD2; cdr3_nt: TGCGCCAGCAGCTTTCCACTGACTAGCGGGGTCCGTATCAATGAGCAGTTCTTC; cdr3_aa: CASSFPLTSGVRINEQFF
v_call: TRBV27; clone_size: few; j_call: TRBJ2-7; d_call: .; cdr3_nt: TGTGCCAGCAGTTTAGACAGGTCTGTGGTGCAGTACTTC; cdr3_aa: CASSLDRSVVQYF
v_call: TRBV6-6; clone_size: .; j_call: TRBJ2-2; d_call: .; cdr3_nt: TGTGCCAGCACTCTACAGGGAACGAACACCGGGGAGCTGTTTTTT; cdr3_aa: CASTLQGTNTGELFF
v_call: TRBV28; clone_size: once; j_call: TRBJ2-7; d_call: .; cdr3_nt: TGTGCCAGCAGAGCCGGGATCTACGAGCAGTACTTC; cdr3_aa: CASRAGIYEQYF
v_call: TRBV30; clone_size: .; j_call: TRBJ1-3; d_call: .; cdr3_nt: TGTGCCTGGAGTTCGGACAGCTCTGGAAACACCATATATTTT; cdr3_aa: CAWSSDSSGNTIYF
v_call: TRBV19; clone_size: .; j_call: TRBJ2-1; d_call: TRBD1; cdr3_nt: TGTGCCAGTAGTATTCAGTTGGGACAGGGTTCTGAGCAGTTCTTC; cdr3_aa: CASSIQLGQGSEQFF
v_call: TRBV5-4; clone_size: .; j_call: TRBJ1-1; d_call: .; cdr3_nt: TGTGCCAGCAGCTGGGACAAGAACACTGAAGCTTTCTTT; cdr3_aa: CASSWDKNTEAFF
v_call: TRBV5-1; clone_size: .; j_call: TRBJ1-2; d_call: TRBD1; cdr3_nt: TGCGCCAGCAGCCTGGGACAGGGGACGCGCTACTATGGCTACACCTTC; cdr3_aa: CASSLGQGTRYYGYTF
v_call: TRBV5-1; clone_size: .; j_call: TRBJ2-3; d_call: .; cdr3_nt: TGCGCCAGCAGCTTGGTTCCTCGCACAGATACGCAGTATTTT; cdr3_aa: CASSLVPRTDTQYF
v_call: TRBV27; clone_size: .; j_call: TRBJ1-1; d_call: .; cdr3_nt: TGTGCCAGCAGTCCCGCGGAGAACACTGAAGCTTTCTTT; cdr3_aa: CASSPAENTEAFF
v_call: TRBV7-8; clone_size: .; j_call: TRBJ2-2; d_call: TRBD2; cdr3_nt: TGTGCCAGCAGCCAGACTAGCGGCAACACCGGGGAGCTGTTTTTT; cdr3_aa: CASSQTSGNTGELFF
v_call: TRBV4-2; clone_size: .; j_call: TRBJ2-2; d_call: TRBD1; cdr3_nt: TGTGCCACTAATCCGGACAGGGCGAGCACCGGGGAGCTGTTTTTT; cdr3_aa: CATNPDRASTGELFF
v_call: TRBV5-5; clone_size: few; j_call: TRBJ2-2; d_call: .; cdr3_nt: TGTGCCAGCAGCTTACTGGACACCGGGGAGCTGTTTTTT; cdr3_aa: CASSLLDTGELFF
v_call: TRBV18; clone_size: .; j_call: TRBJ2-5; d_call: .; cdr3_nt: TGTGCCAGCCAGGGGGAGACCCAGTACTTC; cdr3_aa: CASQGETQYF
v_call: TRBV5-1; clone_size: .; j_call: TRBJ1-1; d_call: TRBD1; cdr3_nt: TGCGCCAGCAGCTTCCGGGACAGGGGTCTCACTGAAGCTTTCTTT; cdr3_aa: CASSFRDRGLTEAFF
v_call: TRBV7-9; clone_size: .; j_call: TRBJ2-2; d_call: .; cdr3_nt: TGTGCCAGCAGCCATCAGACAGCGGGGAACACCGGGGAGCTGTTTTTT; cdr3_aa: CASSHQTAGNTGELFF
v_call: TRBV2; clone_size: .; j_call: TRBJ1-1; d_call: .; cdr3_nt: TGTGCCAAGCAGGTAACGAACACTGAAGCTTTCTTT; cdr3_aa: CAKQVTNTEAFF
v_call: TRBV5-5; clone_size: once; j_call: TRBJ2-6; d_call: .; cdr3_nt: TGTGCCAGCAGCTTGAGAGTCTCTGGGGCCAACGTCCTGACTTTC; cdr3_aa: CASSLRVSGANVLTF
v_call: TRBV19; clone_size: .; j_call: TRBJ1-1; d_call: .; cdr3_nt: TGTGCCAGTGACGACAGAGTGAAACAGACCACTGAAGCTTTCTTT; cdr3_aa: CASDDRVKQTTEAFF
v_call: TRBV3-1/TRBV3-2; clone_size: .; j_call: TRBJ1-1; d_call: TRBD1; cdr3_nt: TGTGCCAGCAGCCAAGGCCCCCAGGGGGGCACTGAAGCTTTCTTT; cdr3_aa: CASSQGPQGGTEAFF
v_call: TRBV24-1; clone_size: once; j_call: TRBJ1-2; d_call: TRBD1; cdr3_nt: TGTGCCACCCAAGAGAGACAGGGGTCTGGCTACACCTTC; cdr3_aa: CATQERQGSGYTF
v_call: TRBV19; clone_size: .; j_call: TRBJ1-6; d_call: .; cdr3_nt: TGTGCCAGCAGGGAGGGTAATTCACCCCTCCACTTT; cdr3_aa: CASREGNSPLHF